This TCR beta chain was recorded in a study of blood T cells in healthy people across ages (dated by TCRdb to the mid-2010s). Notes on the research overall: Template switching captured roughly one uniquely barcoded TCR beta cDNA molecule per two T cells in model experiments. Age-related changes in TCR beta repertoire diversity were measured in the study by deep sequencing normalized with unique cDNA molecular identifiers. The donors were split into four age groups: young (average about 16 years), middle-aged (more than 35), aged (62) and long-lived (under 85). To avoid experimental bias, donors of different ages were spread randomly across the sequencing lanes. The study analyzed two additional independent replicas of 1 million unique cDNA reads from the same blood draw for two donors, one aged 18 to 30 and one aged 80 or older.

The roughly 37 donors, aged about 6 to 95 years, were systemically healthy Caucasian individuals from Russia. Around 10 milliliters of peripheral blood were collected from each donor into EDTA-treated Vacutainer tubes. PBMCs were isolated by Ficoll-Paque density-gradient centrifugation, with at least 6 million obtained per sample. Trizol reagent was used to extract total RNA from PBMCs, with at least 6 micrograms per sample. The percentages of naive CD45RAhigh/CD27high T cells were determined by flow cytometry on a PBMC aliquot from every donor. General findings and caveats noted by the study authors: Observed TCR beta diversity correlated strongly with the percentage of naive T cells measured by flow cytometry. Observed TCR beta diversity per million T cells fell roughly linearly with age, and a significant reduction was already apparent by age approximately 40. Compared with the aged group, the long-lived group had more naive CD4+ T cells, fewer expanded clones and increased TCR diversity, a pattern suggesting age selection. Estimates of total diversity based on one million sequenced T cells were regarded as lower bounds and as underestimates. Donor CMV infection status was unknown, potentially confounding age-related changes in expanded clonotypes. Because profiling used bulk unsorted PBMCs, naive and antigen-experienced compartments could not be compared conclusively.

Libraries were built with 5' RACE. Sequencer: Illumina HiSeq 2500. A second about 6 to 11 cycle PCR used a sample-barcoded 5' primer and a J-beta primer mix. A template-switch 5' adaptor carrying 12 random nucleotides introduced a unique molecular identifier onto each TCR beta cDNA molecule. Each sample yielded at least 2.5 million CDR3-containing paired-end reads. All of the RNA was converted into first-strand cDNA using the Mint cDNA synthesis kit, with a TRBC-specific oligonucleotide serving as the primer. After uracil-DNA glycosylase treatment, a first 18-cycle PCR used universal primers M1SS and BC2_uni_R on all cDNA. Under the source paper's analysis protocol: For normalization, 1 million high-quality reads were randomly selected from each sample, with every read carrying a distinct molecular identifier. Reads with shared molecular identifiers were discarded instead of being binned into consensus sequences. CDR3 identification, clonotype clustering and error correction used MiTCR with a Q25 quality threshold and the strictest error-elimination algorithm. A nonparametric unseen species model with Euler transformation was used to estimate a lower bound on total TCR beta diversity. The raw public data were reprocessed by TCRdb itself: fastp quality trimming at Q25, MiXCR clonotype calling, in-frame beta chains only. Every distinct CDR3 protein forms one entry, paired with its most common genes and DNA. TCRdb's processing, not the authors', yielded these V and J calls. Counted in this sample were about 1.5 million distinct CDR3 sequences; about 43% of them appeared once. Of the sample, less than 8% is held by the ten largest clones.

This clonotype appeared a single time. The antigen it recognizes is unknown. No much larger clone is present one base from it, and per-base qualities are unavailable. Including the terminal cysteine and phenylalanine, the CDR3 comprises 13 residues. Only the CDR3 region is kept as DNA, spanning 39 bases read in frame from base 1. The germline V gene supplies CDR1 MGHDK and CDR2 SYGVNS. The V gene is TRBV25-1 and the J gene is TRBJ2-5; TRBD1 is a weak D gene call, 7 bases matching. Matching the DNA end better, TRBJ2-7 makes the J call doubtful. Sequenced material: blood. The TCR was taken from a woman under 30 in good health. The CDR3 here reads CATEGGQIYEQYF. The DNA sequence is TGTGCCACCGAGGGGGGACAGATTTACGAGCAGTACTTC.